This is a list of T cell receptor beta chains from one sample in a study of shared clonotypes between healthy human individuals. Sequencing was performed with immunoSEQ multiplex PCR; in TCRdb, only in-frame clones are kept and a portion is missing. The sample contains more than 400,000 clones, 95% to 97% of which appear only once. The source material was naive CD4+ T cells sorted from blood. Source of these receptors: a woman aged 25 to 39 in good health. The CDR3 runs from the conserved cysteine through the conserved F or W. The order of the fields is V gene, J gene, D gene, CDR3 protein. A D gene is named only where the DNA matches it firmly.

V gene: TRBV18
J gene: TRBJ2-5
D gene: TRBD1
CDR3 protein: CASSFSTGGLETQYF

V gene: TRBV7-9
J gene: TRBJ2-1
D gene: TRBD1
CDR3 protein: CASNRDRGFDEQFF

V gene: TRBV9
J gene: TRBJ2-1
D gene: TRBD2
CDR3 protein: CASSLTAGGRYNEQFF

V gene: TRBV28
J gene: TRBJ2-7
D gene: TRBD1
CDR3 protein: CASSFAGQGNEQYF

V gene: TRBV7-9
J gene: TRBJ2-1
D gene: NA
CDR3 protein: CASSPRIDGSYSYNEQFF

V gene: TRBV20-1
J gene: TRBJ2-7
D gene: NA
CDR3 protein: CSARQAYEQYF

V gene: TRBV7-2
J gene: TRBJ2-3
D gene: TRBD1
CDR3 protein: CASSIDREDTQYF

V gene: TRBV19
J gene: TRBJ1-5
D gene: NA
CDR3 protein: CASSIDQIRGRISRATNQPQHF

V gene: TRBV5-6
J gene: TRBJ2-7
D gene: NA
CDR3 protein: CASSSGRNIYEQYF

V gene: TRBV27
J gene: NA
D gene: TRBD1
CDR3 protein: CASRTGSREQYF

V gene: TRBV6-5
J gene: TRBJ1-1
D gene: NA
CDR3 protein: CASSYDENTEAFF

V gene: TRBV18
J gene: TRBJ1-1
D gene: NA
CDR3 protein: CASSPPEGLEAFF

V gene: TRBV28
J gene: TRBJ1-2
D gene: TRBD1
CDR3 protein: CASSSTGTGVPGYGYTF

V gene: TRBV29-1
J gene: TRBJ2-5
D gene: TRBD1
CDR3 protein: CSVQPGQGLRGETQYF

V gene: TRBV7-6
J gene: TRBJ2-7
D gene: NA
CDR3 protein: CASSLEGQTEQYF

V gene: TRBV21-1
J gene: TRBJ2-7
D gene: NA
CDR3 protein: CASSAGLAGHYEQYF

V gene: TRBV27
J gene: TRBJ1-4
D gene: NA
CDR3 protein: CASSFYPLGEKLFF

V gene: TRBV10-3
J gene: TRBJ2-7
D gene: NA
CDR3 protein: CATGRNVDEQYF

V gene: TRBV19
J gene: TRBJ2-2
D gene: NA
CDR3 protein: CASSIEPGVTGELFF

V gene: TRBV21-1
J gene: TRBJ2-6
D gene: NA
CDR3 protein: CARGLAGARGANVLTF

V gene: TRBV29-1
J gene: TRBJ2-1
D gene: TRBD2
CDR3 protein: CSVEGGRLSYDEQFF

V gene: TRBV28
J gene: TRBJ1-2
D gene: NA
CDR3 protein: CASSLIFQPYGYTF

V gene: TRBV7-8
J gene: TRBJ2-3
D gene: NA
CDR3 protein: CASSLIRGLKGGTDTQYF

V gene: TRBV5-1
J gene: TRBJ2-7
D gene: NA
CDR3 protein: CAYPGESFSSYEQYF

V gene: TRBV7-2
J gene: TRBJ2-5
D gene: TRBD2
CDR3 protein: CASSLLASGRYQETQYF

V gene: TRBV5-1
J gene: TRBJ2-2
D gene: TRBD2
CDR3 protein: CASSLELADNTGELFF

V gene: TRBV28
J gene: TRBJ1-1
D gene: NA
CDR3 protein: CASRQGLLNTEAFF

V gene: TRBV11-3
J gene: TRBJ1-1
D gene: NA
CDR3 protein: CASSEGPDGRGPEAFF

V gene: TRBV7-2
J gene: TRBJ1-6
D gene: NA
CDR3 protein: CASSPDVRSPLHF

V gene: TRBV7-3
J gene: TRBJ2-1
D gene: TRBD2
CDR3 protein: CASSLTGRDEQFF

V gene: TRBV5-6
J gene: TRBJ2-2
D gene: NA
CDR3 protein: CASSPRPNTGELFF

V gene: TRBV7-9
J gene: TRBJ2-7
D gene: TRBD2
CDR3 protein: CASSTSGRAHEQYF

V gene: TRBV6-6
J gene: TRBJ2-1
D gene: NA
CDR3 protein: CASSYQLDREQFF

V gene: TRBV28
J gene: TRBJ2-1
D gene: NA
CDR3 protein: CASSSRGEGFF

V gene: TRBV28
J gene: TRBJ2-7
D gene: NA
CDR3 protein: CASSSTRYEQYF

V gene: TRBV4-1
J gene: NA
D gene: NA
CDR3 protein: CASSQVFLATSSYEQYF

V gene: TRBV15
J gene: TRBJ2-7
D gene: NA
CDR3 protein: CATSRDRLLISSYEQYF

V gene: TRBV30
J gene: TRBJ1-4
D gene: NA
CDR3 protein: CAWSVGEHEKLFF

V gene: TRBV4-1
J gene: NA
D gene: TRBD2
CDR3 protein: CASSQGRAGAPEGEQYF

V gene: TRBV18
J gene: TRBJ2-3
D gene: TRBD2
CDR3 protein: CASSPLSSGRDTQYF

V gene: TRBV7-9
J gene: TRBJ2-5
D gene: NA
CDR3 protein: CASSLFASAIQETQYF

V gene: TRBV28
J gene: TRBJ2-7
D gene: TRBD2
CDR3 protein: CASSLILRLADSYEQYF

V gene: TRBV21-1
J gene: TRBJ2-1
D gene: NA
CDR3 protein: CASGNGLLYNEQFF

V gene: TRBV7-2
J gene: TRBJ1-1
D gene: NA
CDR3 protein: CASTRRTANTEAFF

V gene: TRBV27
J gene: TRBJ2-7
D gene: NA
CDR3 protein: CASSLRAGYYEQYF

V gene: TRBV7-8
J gene: TRBJ2-2
D gene: NA
CDR3 protein: CASSLARGPTGELFF

V gene: TRBV11-2
J gene: TRBJ2-7
D gene: NA
CDR3 protein: CASSLGTLPWGEQYF

V gene: TRBV10-1
J gene: TRBJ1-1
D gene: NA
CDR3 protein: CASSGGVNTEAFF

V gene: TRBV6-6
J gene: TRBJ2-1
D gene: NA
CDR3 protein: CASRRDSNKNEQFF

V gene: TRBV6-1
J gene: TRBJ2-7
D gene: TRBD2
CDR3 protein: CASRTGLANSYEQYF

V gene: TRBV19
J gene: TRBJ1-1
D gene: NA
CDR3 protein: CASSAVVQNTEAFF

V gene: TRBV6-1
J gene: TRBJ1-2
D gene: TRBD1
CDR3 protein: CASSAGQGIFYGYTF

V gene: TRBV5-1
J gene: TRBJ1-2
D gene: NA
CDR3 protein: CASSLAFEGGGYTF

V gene: TRBV21-1
J gene: TRBJ2-4
D gene: NA
CDR3 protein: CASSRLVRAKNIQYF

V gene: TRBV7-2
J gene: TRBJ2-7
D gene: NA
CDR3 protein: CASSLYGTVRGAREQYF

V gene: TRBV19
J gene: TRBJ2-5
D gene: TRBD2
CDR3 protein: CASSSGRAGQETQYF

V gene: TRBV7-2
J gene: TRBJ2-1
D gene: NA
CDR3 protein: CASSTLFDNEQFF

V gene: TRBV19
J gene: TRBJ2-2
D gene: TRBD2
CDR3 protein: CASSIAGTTTPGELFF

V gene: TRBV28
J gene: TRBJ1-4
D gene: NA
CDR3 protein: CASSSNQQGIREKLFF